These 4 T cell receptor beta chains originate from one sample sequenced in a study of blood T cell repertoires in COVID-19. Profiled with immunoSEQ multiplex PCR; TCRdb holds only in-frame clones, not every one. The table has about 85,000 clones, under 85% seen once. The specimen was peripheral blood. These receptors all stem from a man between 65 and 80 years old with acute or convalescent COVID-19.

A single count supports this clone. The V call is TRBV5-1, the J call TRBJ1-1, with 10 bases matching TRBD1. Germline lookup yields CDR1 SGHRS and CDR2 YFSETQ. CDR3 length: 13 residues. The V gene end was trimmed by 4 bases and the J gene end by 8 bases; junction bases not matched to a gene: 5. The CDR3: CASSAGTGVEAFF. DNA for the CDR3: TGCGCCAGCAGCGCGGGGACAGGGGTCGAAGCTTTCTTT.

The CDR3 DNA reads as TGTGCCAGCAGTCCCCTGGCGGGGGTGTCCGGGGAGCTGTTTTTT. This sequence encodes CASSPLAGVSGELFF. The chain employs TRBV28 and TRBJ2-2; 7 nucleotides agree with TRBD2. The V gene's germline CDR1 is MDHEN and CDR2 SYDVKM. This CDR3 is built from 15 residues. V gave up 5 bases and J gave up 6 bases; unmatched junction bases: 9. The variable domain in full, completed from reference TRBV28 and TRBJ2-2, reads DVKVTQSSRYLVKRTGEKVFLECVQDMDHENMFWYRQDPGLGLRLIYFSYDVKMKEKGDIPEGYSVSREKKERFSLILESASTNQTSMYLCASSPLAGVSGELFFGEGSRLTVL.

As DNA, the CDR3 is TGTGCCAGCAGTCCGCTTTTTAGCGGGGGGCCTACTGCGCAGTTCTTC. It translates to CASSPLFSGGPTAQFF. The V gene is TRBV27, the J gene TRBJ2-1; 10 bases agree with TRBD2. V shed 5 bases, J shed 12 bases, and the junction held 16 bases outside the gene matches. In germline, CDR1 is MNHEY, CDR2 SMNVEV (reference sequence). The length of the CDR3 is 16 residues.

V gene TRBV6-5 combines with J gene TRBJ1-2, with D tentatively TRBD1 (5 bases). The germline V gene encodes CDR1 MNHEY and CDR2 SVGAGI. V lost 6 bases and J 2 bases, leaving 10 bases between the germline ends. The CDR3 has 13 amino acids. CDR3 nucleotides: TGTGCCAGCAGAAGGGGCTCAAACTATGGCTACACCTTC. Amino acids: CASRRGSNYGYTF.